The present TCR beta chain was sequenced within a study of blood T cell repertoires in COVID-19. Study at large: The United States, Italy and Spain supplied acute and convalescent COVID-19 samples. Sample material is recorded as cDNA or gDNA derived from T cells, B-cell-depleted T cells, or PBMCs.

How the authors handled the data: Estimated nucleated cell counts came from reference gene primer amplification. Sequencing was performed with immunoSEQ multiplex PCR; in TCRdb, only in-frame clones are kept and a portion is missing. That table is the source of V, J and clone size, and D and trimming were worked out from the DNA. This table has 110,000 to 150,000 clones, 80% to 90% appearing once. Germline CDR1 reads SGHRS; CDR2 reads YFSETQ. The V end lost 4 bases, the J end lost 7 bases, and 20 bases lay between the germline ends. The CDR3 is made up of 16 amino acids. Specimen: peripheral blood. V and J are TRBV5-1 and TRBJ1-4; unclear D gene. The origin of this receptor is a woman in her 50s with acute or convalescent COVID-19. The CDR3 nucleotides read TGCGCCAGCAGCCTTCGGAGCTGGTCGGAAGGTGAAAAACTGTTTTTT. This translates into CASSLRSWSEGEKLFF.